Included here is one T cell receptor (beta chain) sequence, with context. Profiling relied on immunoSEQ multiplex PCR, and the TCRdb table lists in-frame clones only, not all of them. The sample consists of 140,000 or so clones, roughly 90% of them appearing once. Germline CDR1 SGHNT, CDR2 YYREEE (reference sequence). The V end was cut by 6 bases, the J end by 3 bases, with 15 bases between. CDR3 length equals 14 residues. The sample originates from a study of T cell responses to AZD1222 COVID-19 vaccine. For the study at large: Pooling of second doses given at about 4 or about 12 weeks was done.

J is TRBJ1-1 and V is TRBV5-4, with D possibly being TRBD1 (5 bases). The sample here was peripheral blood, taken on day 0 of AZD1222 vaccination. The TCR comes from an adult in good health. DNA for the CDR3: TGTGCCAGCAAAGCGGGGGTCCGGGACACTGAAGCTTTCTTT. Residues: CASKAGVRDTEAFF.